The sequence of this T cell receptor beta chain was determined in a study of cytomegalovirus exposure and HLA in healthy donors. Study summary: Clustering assigned around 77% of the approximately 390 genotyped donors to the Caucasian-associated ancestry cluster.

The PCR used 60 Vbeta and 13 Jbeta primers. Profiling relied on immunoSEQ multiplex PCR, and the TCRdb table lists in-frame clones only, not all of them. The data show approximately 89,000 clones, roughly 76% seen once. Germline CDR1 reads MNHGY; CDR2 reads SAAAGT. J gave up 2 bases and V 6 bases, and 5 bases lay outside the gene matches. The CDR3 extends over 16 amino acids. Sample: PBMCs. The chain links TRBV6-8 to TRBJ2-3; 13 bases fit TRBD2. The TCR comes from a male donor in good health and CMV-seronegative. DNA for the CDR3: TGTGCCAGCAGGAGCGGGACTAGCGGGACCACAGATACGCAGTATTTT. This gives the protein CASRSGTSGTTDTQYF.